This entry is about one TCR beta chain. This record belongs to a study of T cell responses to AZD1222 COVID-19 vaccine. The V segment lost 4 bases and the J segment 12 bases; nucleotides outside the gene matches: 1. The CDR3 extends over 13 amino acids. Sequencing used immunoSEQ multiplex PCR; TCRdb keeps in-frame clones, though not all of them. The sample has some 88,000 clones; less than 95% are singletons. This chain uses TRBV12-3 or TRBV12-4 with TRBJ2-1, with TRBD2 matching over 15 bases. The receptor's source is an adult who received the AZD1222 COVID-19 vaccine. Source: peripheral blood, taken 28 days after the second AZD1222 dose. The CDR3 nucleotides read TGTGCCAGCAGTTCGGGACTAGCGGGGGGGCAGTTCTTC. It translates to CASSSGLAGGQFF.